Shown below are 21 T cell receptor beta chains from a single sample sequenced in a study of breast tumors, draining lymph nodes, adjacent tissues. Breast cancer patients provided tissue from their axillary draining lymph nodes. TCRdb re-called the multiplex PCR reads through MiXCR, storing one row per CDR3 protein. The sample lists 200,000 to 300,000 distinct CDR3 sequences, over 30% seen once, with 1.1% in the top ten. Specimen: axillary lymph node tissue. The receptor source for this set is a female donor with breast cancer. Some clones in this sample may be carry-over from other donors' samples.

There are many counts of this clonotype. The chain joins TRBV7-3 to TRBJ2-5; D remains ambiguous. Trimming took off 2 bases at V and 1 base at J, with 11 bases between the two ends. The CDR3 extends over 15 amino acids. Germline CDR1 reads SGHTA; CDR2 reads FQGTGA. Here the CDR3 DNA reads TGTGCCAGCAGCTTACCCACACGCATCCAAGAGACCCAGTACTTC. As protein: CASSLPTRIQETQYF.

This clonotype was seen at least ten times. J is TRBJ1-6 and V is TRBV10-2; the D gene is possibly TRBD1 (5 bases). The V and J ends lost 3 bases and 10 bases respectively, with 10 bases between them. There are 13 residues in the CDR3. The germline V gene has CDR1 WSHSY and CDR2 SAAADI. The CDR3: CASSDRVESPLHF. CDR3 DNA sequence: TGCGCCAGCAGTGACAGGGTGGAATCACCCCTCCACTTT.

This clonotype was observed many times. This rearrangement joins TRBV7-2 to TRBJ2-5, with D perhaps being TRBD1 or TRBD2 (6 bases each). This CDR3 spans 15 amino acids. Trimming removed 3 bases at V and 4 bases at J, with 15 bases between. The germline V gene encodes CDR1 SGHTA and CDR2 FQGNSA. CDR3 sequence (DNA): TGTGCCAGCAGCTTCATCTCCGGGGGCGGAGAGACCCAGTACTTC. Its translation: CASSFISGGGETQYF.

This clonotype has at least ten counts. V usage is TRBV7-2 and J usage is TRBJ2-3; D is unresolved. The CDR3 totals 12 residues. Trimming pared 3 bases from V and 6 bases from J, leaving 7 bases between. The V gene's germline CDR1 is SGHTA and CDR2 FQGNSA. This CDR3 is CASSFAADTQYF. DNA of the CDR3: TGTGCCAGCAGCTTCGCCGCGGATACGCAGTATTTT.

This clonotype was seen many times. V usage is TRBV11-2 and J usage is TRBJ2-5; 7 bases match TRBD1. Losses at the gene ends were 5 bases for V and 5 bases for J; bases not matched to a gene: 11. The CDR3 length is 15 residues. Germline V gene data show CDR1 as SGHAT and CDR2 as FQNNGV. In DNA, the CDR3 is TGTGCCAGCAGCCCCCCCTCGACAGGGTTCGAGACCCAGTACTTC. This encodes CASSPPSTGFETQYF. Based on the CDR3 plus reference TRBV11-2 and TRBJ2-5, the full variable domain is EAGVAQSPRYKIIEKRQSVAFWCNPISGHATLYWYQQILGQGPKLLIQFQNNGVVDDSQLPKDRFSAERLKGVDSTLKIQPAKLEDSAVYLCASSPPSTGFETQYFGPGTRLLVL.

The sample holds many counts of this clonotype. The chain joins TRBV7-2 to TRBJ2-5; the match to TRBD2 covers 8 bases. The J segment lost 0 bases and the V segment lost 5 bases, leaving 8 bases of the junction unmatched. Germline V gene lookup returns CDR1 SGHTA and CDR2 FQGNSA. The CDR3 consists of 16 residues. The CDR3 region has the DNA TGTGCCAGCAGCAAGACTAGCGCGACCGACCAAGAGACCCAGTACTTC. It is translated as CASSKTSATDQETQYF. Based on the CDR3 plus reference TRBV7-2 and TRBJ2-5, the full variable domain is GAGVSQSPSNKVTEKGKDVELRCDPISGHTALYWYRQSLGQGLEFLIYFQGNSAPDKSGLPSDRFSAERTGGSVSTLTIQRTQQEDSAVYLCASSKTSATDQETQYFGPGTRLLVL.

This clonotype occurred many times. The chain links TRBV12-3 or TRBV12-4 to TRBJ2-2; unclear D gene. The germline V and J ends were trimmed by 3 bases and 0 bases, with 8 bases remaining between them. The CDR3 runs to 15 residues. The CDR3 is CASSFGAPNTGELFF. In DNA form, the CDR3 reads TGTGCCAGCAGTTTTGGCGCACCGAACACCGGGGAGCTGTTTTTT.

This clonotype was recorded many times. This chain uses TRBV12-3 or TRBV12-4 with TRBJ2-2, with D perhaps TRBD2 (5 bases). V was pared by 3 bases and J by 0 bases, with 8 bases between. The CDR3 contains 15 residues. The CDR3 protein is CASSFNGANTGELFF. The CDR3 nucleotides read TGTGCCAGCAGTTTTAACGGGGCGAACACCGGGGAGCTGTTTTTT.

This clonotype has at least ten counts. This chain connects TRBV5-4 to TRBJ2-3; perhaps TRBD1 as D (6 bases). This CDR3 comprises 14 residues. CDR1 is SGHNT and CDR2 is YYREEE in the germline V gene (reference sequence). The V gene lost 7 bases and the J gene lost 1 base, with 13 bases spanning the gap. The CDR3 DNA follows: TGTGCCAGCGGACAGCCGCCGGGCACAGATACGCAGTATTTT. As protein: CASGQPPGTDTQYF.

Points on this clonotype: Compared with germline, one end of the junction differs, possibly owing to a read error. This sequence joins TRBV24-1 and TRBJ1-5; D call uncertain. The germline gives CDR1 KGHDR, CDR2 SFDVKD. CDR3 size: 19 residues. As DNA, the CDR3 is TGTGTCACCAGCGACTCGTCGGCCCCAGGAGGATATAGCAATCAGCCCCAGCATTTT. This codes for CVTSDSSAPGGYSNQPQHF.

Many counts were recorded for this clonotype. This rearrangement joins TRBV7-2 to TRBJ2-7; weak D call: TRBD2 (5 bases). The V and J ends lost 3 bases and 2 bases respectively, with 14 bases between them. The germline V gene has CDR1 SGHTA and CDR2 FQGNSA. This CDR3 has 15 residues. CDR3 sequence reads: CASSLDRRSTYEQYF. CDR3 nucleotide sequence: TGTGCCAGCAGCTTGGATAGGAGGTCGACCTACGAGCAGTACTTC.

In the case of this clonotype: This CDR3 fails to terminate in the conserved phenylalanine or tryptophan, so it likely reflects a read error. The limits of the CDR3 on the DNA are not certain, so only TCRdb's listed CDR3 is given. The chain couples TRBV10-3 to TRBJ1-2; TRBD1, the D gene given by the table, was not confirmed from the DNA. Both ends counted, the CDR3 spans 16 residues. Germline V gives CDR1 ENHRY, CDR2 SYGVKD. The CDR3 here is CASSKGQGALSHGNTC.

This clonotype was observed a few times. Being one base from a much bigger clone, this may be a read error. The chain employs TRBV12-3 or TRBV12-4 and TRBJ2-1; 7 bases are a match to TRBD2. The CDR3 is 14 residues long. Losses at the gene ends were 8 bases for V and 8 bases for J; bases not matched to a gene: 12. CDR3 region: CASRTVGGVDEQFF. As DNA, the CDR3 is TGTGCCAGCCGAACGGTTGGGGGGGTCGATGAGCAGTTCTTC.

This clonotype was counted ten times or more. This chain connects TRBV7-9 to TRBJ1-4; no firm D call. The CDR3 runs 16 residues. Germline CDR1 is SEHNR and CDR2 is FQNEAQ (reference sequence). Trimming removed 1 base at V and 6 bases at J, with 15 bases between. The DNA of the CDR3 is TGTGCCAGCAGCTTAGGTCGGTCCCCAAGGGATGAAAAACTGTTTTTT. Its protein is CASSLGRSPRDEKLFF.

The CDR3 DNA reads TGTGCCTGGAGACAGGGGTTCACTGAAGCTTTCTTT. Protein product: CAWRQGFTEAFF. The chain joins TRBV30 to TRBJ1-1; 7 nucleotides align to TRBD1. The CDR3 is 12 amino acids. In germline, CDR1 is GTSNPN, CDR2 SVGIG (reference sequence). Trimming removed 3 bases from V and 4 bases from J; junction bases left unmatched: 2.

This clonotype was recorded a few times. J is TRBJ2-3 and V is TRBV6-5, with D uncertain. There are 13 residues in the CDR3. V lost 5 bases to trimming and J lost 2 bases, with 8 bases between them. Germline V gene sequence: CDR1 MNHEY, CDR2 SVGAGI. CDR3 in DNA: TGTGCCAGCAGTCAAGGGATCACAGATACGCAGTATTTT. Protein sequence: CASSQGITDTQYF.

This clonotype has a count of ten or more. CDR3 loop: CASRATAGTDTQYF. CDR3 nucleotide sequence: TGTGCCAGTAGGGCTACGGCTGGCACAGATACGCAGTATTTT. V usage is TRBV19 and J usage is TRBJ2-3; D gene unclear. CDR3 length equals 14 residues. V was pared by 6 bases and J by 1 base, with 11 bases between. CDR1 and CDR2 (germline): LNHDA, SQIVND (reference sequence).

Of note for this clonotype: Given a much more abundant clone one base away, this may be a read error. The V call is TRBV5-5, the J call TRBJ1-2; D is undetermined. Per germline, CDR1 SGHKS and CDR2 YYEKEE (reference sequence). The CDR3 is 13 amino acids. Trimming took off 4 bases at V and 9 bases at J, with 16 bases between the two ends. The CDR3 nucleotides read TGTGCCAGCAGCCCCCGGGCAGCGGAGCGCTACACCTTC. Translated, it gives CASSPRAAERYTF.

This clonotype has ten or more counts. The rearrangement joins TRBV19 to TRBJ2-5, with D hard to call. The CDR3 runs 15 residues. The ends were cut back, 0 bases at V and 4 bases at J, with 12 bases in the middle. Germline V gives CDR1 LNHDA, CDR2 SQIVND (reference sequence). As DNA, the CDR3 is TGTGCCAGTAGTATAGAACCCGAGGTCCCAGAGACCCAGTACTTC. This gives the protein CASSIEPEVPETQYF.

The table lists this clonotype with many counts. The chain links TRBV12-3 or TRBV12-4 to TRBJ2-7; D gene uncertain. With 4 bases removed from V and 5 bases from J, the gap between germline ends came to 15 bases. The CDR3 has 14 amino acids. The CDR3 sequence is CASSSRVIADEQYF. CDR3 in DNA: TGTGCCAGCAGTTCGAGAGTGATAGCCGACGAGCAGTACTTC.

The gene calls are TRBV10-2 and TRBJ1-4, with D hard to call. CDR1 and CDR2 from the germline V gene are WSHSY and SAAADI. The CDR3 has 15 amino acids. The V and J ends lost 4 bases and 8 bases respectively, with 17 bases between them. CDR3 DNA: TGCGCCAGCAGTGGCGGACTAGCGGGAGGGGAAAAACTGTTTTTT. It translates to CASSGGLAGGEKLFF.